These 32 T cell receptor beta chains came from one sample sequenced in a study of glioma-infiltrating T cells. The iRepertoire nested amplicon-rescue multiplex PCR amplified TCR alpha and beta CDR3s from RNA. TCRdb analysed the multiplex PCR reads with MiXCR anew, one entry per CDR3 protein. The sample lists tens of thousands of distinct CDR3 sequences; under 30% were seen once. Input material: glioma tissue, nonneoplastic brain tissue, or PBMCs (not recorded which). All receptors derive from a human donor with low-grade glioma or glioblastoma, undergoing nonglioma brain surgery, or in good health (not recorded which).

This clonotype was detected a few times. This chain connects TRBV10-3 to TRBJ2-7; 8 bases map to TRBD1. CDR1 and CDR2 from the germline V gene are ENHRY and SYGVKD. This CDR3 spans 13 amino acids. Trimming removed 7 bases from V and 7 bases from J; junction bases left unmatched: 9. This chain's CDR3 is CAIKGTGTGEQYF. In DNA, the CDR3 is TGTGCCATCAAAGGGACAGGTACTGGAGAGCAGTACTTC.

Ten or more counts support this clonotype. The genes are TRBV4-1 and TRBJ2-1; D remains unclear. The CDR3 consists of 14 residues. Germline V gene data show CDR1 as MGHRA and CDR2 as YSYEKL. V was pared by 4 bases and J by 7 bases, with 14 bases between. CDR3 sequence reads: CASSLMPNGNEQFF. DNA of the CDR3: TGCGCCAGCAGCCTAATGCCGAATGGGAATGAGCAGTTCTTC.

This clonotype was counted ten times or more. The J gene is TRBJ1-1, the V gene TRBV7-2; D is ambiguous. The length of the CDR3 is 15 residues. Germline CDR1 reads SGHTA; CDR2 reads FQGNSA. The V end was cut by 1 base, the J end by 1 base, with 10 bases between. CDR3 coding DNA: TGTGCCAGCAGCTTAGTTCCAGGACCGAACACTGAAGCTTTCTTT. Its protein product is CASSLVPGPNTEAFF. Variable domain in full (rest from reference TRBV7-2 and TRBJ1-1): GAGVSQSPSNKVTEKGKDVELRCDPISGHTALYWYRQSLGQGLEFLIYFQGNSAPDKSGLPSDRFSAERTGGSVSTLTIQRTQQEDSAVYLCASSLVPGPNTEAFFGQGTRLTVV.

As for this clonotype: A read error is possible here, since a much larger clone lies one base away. The V gene is TRBV7-6, the J gene TRBJ2-7; 11 bases agree with TRBD2. Looked up from germline, CDR1 is SGHVS and CDR2 is FNYEAQ. With 3 bases clipped from V and 7 bases from J, the junction kept 8 bases outside the gene matches. The CDR3 extends over 15 amino acids. CDR3 nucleotide sequence: TGTGCCAGCAGCTTGACTAGCGGGGAGTACAATGAGCAGTACTTC. It specifies CASSLTSGEYNEQYF.

This clonotype has a count of ten or more. CDR3 protein: CASSYSRRENTEAFF. The CDR3, as DNA: TGTGCCAGCAGTTACTCAAGACGAGAGAACACTGAAGCTTTCTTT. This chain links TRBV6-5 with TRBJ1-1; D call uncertain. The CDR3 is made up of 15 amino acids. The germline gives CDR1 MNHEY, CDR2 SVGAGI. V lost 0 bases and J lost 1, with 9 bases in between.

This clonotype was seen more than once but under ten times. The chain joins TRBV7-9 to TRBJ2-5, with TRBD2 matching 10 bases. With V trimmed by 2 bases and J by 4 bases, 7 bases remained unmatched. Germline CDR1 is SEHNR and CDR2 is FQNEAQ (reference sequence). The CDR3 is made up of 16 amino acids. CDR3 sequence: CASSLSGRAHGETQYF. The CDR3 bases are TGTGCCAGCAGCTTAAGCGGGAGGGCTCATGGAGAGACCCAGTACTTC.

Concerning this clonotype itself: As the CDR3 is not closed by the conserved phenylalanine or tryptophan, this likely results from a read error. The chain is built from TRBV18 and TRBJ1-3; TRBD1 aligns across 7 bases. CDR1 is KGHSH and CDR2 is LQKENI in the germline V gene. V shed 2 bases and J 2 bases; nucleotides not matched to a gene: 3. The CDR3 is 15 amino acids. The CDR3 region has the DNA TGTGCCAGCTCACCAACCACAGGGGCTGGAAACACCATATATCTT. Protein product: CASSPTTGAGNTIYL.

This clonotype was detected many times. V gene TRBV12-3 or TRBV12-4 combines with J gene TRBJ1-2, with D perhaps TRBD1 (5 bases). V shed 3 bases and J shed 4 bases, with 12 bases lying between them. The CDR3 has 14 residues. The CDR3: CASSFGGMGYGYTF. The CDR3 DNA follows: TGTGCCAGCAGTTTCGGGGGGATGGGCTATGGCTACACCTTC.

This clonotype was seen many times. The genes are TRBV2 and TRBJ2-3, with D perhaps TRBD2 (5 bases). Germline V gene lookup returns CDR1 SNHLY and CDR2 FYNNEI. Between the trimmed V and J ends, which lost 7 bases and 6 bases, there was a span of 14 bases. The length of the CDR3 is 13 residues. In DNA, the CDR3 is TGTGCCAGCAACCCACTCAGAGGGGATACGCAGTATTTT. As protein: CASNPLRGDTQYF.

This clonotype has a count of ten or more. The V and J genes are TRBV27 and TRBJ2-7; D gene unclear. The CDR3 is made up of 14 amino acids. V shed 6 bases and J shed 0 bases, with 12 bases lying between them. In germline, CDR1 is MNHEY, CDR2 SMNVEV (reference sequence). The CDR3 reads CASRTRLSSYEQYF. The CDR3 DNA follows: TGTGCCAGCAGAACCAGGCTTAGCTCCTACGAGCAGTACTTC.

By share, this clonotype counts as medium-sized. The V and J genes are TRBV20-1 and TRBJ1-2, with D maybe TRBD1 (5 bases). Germline values: CDR1 DFQATT, CDR2 SNEGSKA (reference sequence). This CDR3 region has 12 residues. The V gene lost 6 bases and the J gene lost 4 bases, with 12 bases spanning the gap. The CDR3 region is CSAPGRGYGYTF. The DNA for the CDR3 is TGCAGTGCACCGGGACGCGGCTATGGCTACACCTTC.

In its sample, this clonotype was seen a few times. This chain uses TRBV12-3 or TRBV12-4 with TRBJ2-1; D gene ambiguous. The CDR3 extends over 12 amino acids. Deletions cut 6 bases from V and 9 bases from J, with 12 bases between. The CDR3 here is CASSRGVAEQFF. CDR3 DNA: TGTGCCAGCAGCCGCGGAGTAGCTGAGCAGTTCTTC.

This clonotype was counted a few times. The rearrangement joins TRBV7-9 to TRBJ2-1, with D uncertain. V lost 8 bases, J lost 0 bases, and 8 bases lay in between. This CDR3 comprises 13 residues. The germline CDR1 and CDR2 sequences are SEHNR and FQNEAQ (reference sequence). CDR3 sequence: CASVASSYNEQFF. CDR3 coding DNA: TGTGCCAGCGTGGCGAGCTCCTACAATGAGCAGTTCTTC.

This clonotype was picked up many times. This chain's CDR3 is CASSLRDTTYEQYF. The DNA for the CDR3 is TGTGCCAGCAGTTTGCGGGACACCACCTACGAGCAGTACTTC. The chain carries TRBV6-1 and TRBJ2-7, with D perhaps given as TRBD1 or TRBD2 (6 bases each). Germline values: CDR1 MNHNS, CDR2 SASEGT. The CDR3 sequence is 14 residues long. V was trimmed by 5 bases and J by 2 bases, leaving 13 bases between them.

This clonotype was observed a handful of times. This sequence joins TRBV12-3 or TRBV12-4 and TRBJ1-2, with unresolved D. The CDR3 spans 12 residues. V was shortened by 8 bases and J by 4 bases, with 11 bases between the two germline ends. The CDR3 DNA reads TGTGCCAGCTTGCGAACCTCCTATGGCTACACCTTC. Amino acids: CASLRTSYGYTF.

With respect to this clonotype: This could be a read error, since a much larger clone is one nucleotide away. V usage is TRBV20-1 and J usage is TRBJ2-1; no reliable D call. Germline V CDR1 and CDR2: DFQATT, SNEGSKA (reference sequence). The CDR3 extends over 14 amino acids. The V gene lost 1 base and the J gene lost 5 bases, with 12 bases spanning the gap. CDR3 nucleotide sequence: TGCAGTGCTAGAGCTCACCGGGCAAACAATGAGCAGTTCTTC. Amino acid sequence: CSARAHRANNEQFF.

This clonotype has a count of ten or more. The chain is built from TRBV12-3 or TRBV12-4 and TRBJ1-2; D perhaps matches TRBD1 (6 bases). V shed 6 bases and J shed 4 bases, with 15 bases lying between them. The length of the CDR3 is 14 residues. In nucleotides, the CDR3 is TGTGCCAGCAGCGTAAACAGGGAGAGCTATGGCTACACCTTC. Its translation is CASSVNRESYGYTF.

Only a few counts were recorded for this clonotype. The chain carries TRBV29-1 and TRBJ1-1; TRBD1 matches at 7 bases. The V segment lost 0 bases and the J segment 0 bases; nucleotides outside the gene matches: 1. Germline V gives CDR1 SQVTM, CDR2 ANQGSEA. The CDR3 has 14 amino acids. The CDR3 bases are TGCAGCGTTGAAGAAGGGACAGTGAACACTGAAGCTTTCTTT. Its protein is CSVEEGTVNTEAFF.

Many counts were recorded for this clonotype. V usage is TRBV10-3 and J usage is TRBJ1-5; unclear D gene. The ends were cut back, 3 bases at V and 3 bases at J, with 3 bases in the middle. This CDR3 region has 12 residues. Per germline, CDR1 ENHRY and CDR2 SYGVKD. CDR3 region: CAISENNQPQHF. The CDR3 coding sequence is TGTGCCATCAGTGAAAACAATCAGCCCCAGCATTTT.

This clonotype was counted many times. The V gene is TRBV7-9, the J gene TRBJ1-1; D unresolved. Trimming took 5 bases from V and 1 from J, leaving 8 bases between them. This CDR3 comprises 13 residues. Per the germline V gene, CDR1 is SEHNR and CDR2 is FQNEAQ (reference sequence). The CDR3: CASSQTQNTEAFF. In DNA form, the CDR3 reads TGTGCCAGCAGCCAGACACAGAACACTGAAGCTTTCTTT. Supplemented by reference TRBV7-9 and TRBJ1-1, the full variable domain reads DTGVSQNPRHKITKRGQNVTFRCDPISEHNRLYWYRQTLGQGPEFLTYFQNEAQLEKSRLLSDRFSAERPKGSFSTLEIQRTEQGDSAMYLCASSQTQNTEAFFGQGTRLTVV.

This clonotype was counted between two and nine times. The chain recombines TRBV7-8 with TRBJ2-4, with TRBD1 matching 7 bases. The J segment lost 7 bases and the V segment lost 5 bases, leaving 11 bases of the junction unmatched. This CDR3 is built from 15 residues. The germline V gene encodes CDR1 SGHVS and CDR2 FQNEAQ. CDR3 DNA sequence: TGTGCCAGCAGCATAACCGACAGGGTTAGTAACATTCAGTACTTC. Protein product: CASSITDRVSNIQYF.

With regard to this clonotype: Given a much more abundant clone one base away, this may be a read error. This chain uses TRBV7-9 with TRBJ2-3; a possible D gene is TRBD1 (5 bases). Per the germline V gene, CDR1 is SEHNR and CDR2 is FQNEAQ (reference sequence). This CDR3 is 13 amino acids long. The germline V and J ends were trimmed by 3 bases and 2 bases, with 6 bases remaining between them. The CDR3 spells CASSLTDTDTQYF. The CDR3, as DNA: TGTGCCAGCAGCTTGACAGACACAGATACGCAGTATTTT.

In its sample, this clonotype was seen many times. V is TRBV3-1 and J is TRBJ2-3; 10 positions agree with TRBD2. J lost 6 bases, V lost 3 bases, and 6 bases had no gene match. The germline V gene encodes CDR1 LGHDT and CDR2 YNNKEL (reference sequence). This CDR3 is built from 15 residues. The CDR3 DNA is TGTGCCAGCAGCCAGATAGCGGGGGGTCCGGATACGCAGTATTTT. It encodes CASSQIAGGPDTQYF.

The V call is TRBV5-1, the J call TRBJ2-7, with TRBD1 identical over 9 bases. Germline values: CDR1 SGHRS, CDR2 YFSETQ. The CDR3 is 13 amino acids. Germline trimming cut 3 bases from V and 6 bases from J; bases unmatched to any gene: 4. The CDR3 spells CASSWTGDIEQYF. CDR3 nucleotide sequence: TGCGCCAGCAGCTGGACAGGGGACATCGAGCAGTACTTC.

This clonotype was seen many times. The rearrangement joins TRBV12-3 or TRBV12-4 to TRBJ1-2; 9 bases match TRBD1. This CDR3 comprises 15 residues. The V gene end was trimmed by 5 bases and the J gene end by 4 bases; junction bases not matched to a gene: 8. CDR3 DNA sequence: TGTGCCAGCAGTAATCCTCTGGGACAGGGCTATGGCTACACCTTC. Translation: CASSNPLGQGYGYTF.

This clonotype was detected ten times or more. The rearrangement uses TRBV20-1 and TRBJ2-5, with TRBD2 identical over 8 bases. This CDR3 region has 14 residues. Germline trimming cut 6 bases from V and 5 bases from J; bases unmatched to any gene: 11. Germline V gives CDR1 DFQATT, CDR2 SNEGSKA (reference sequence). Here the CDR3 DNA reads TGCAGTGCCGGAACGGTAGCGGGAAGGGAGACCCAGTACTTC. It is translated as CSAGTVAGRETQYF.

Regarding this clonotype: This may come from a read error, since a much larger clone is one base off. V usage is TRBV4-2 and J usage is TRBJ1-5, with a weak D call TRBD1 (6 bases). Germline V gene sequence: CDR1 LGHNA, CDR2 YNFKEQ. The CDR3 has 15 residues. The CDR3 is CTSSQEQGPRGAQHF. DNA of the CDR3: TGTACCAGCAGCCAAGAACAGGGACCGCGGGGAGCCCAGCATTTT.

For this clonotype: A clone one base away is much larger, so this may be a read error. This chain links TRBV7-2 with TRBJ2-7; D remains unclear. Germline CDR1 is SGHTA and CDR2 is FQGNSA. V lost 1 base to trimming and J lost 5 bases, with 9 bases between them. This CDR3 region has 13 residues. The CDR3 DNA sequence: TGTGCCAGCAGCTTAGAGGCCTACAACGAGCAGTACTTC. Translated, it gives CASSLEAYNEQYF.

Remarks on this clonotype: One junction end disagrees with the germline gene, perhaps due to a read error. V usage is TRBV2 and J usage is TRBJ1-6; no definite D call. Germline CDR1 SNHLY, CDR2 FYNNEI. CDR3 length: 14 residues. CDR3 sequence: CASSEAKAVLPLHF. The DNA for the CDR3 is TGTGCCAGCAGCGAAGCAAAGGCGGTTTTACCCCTCCACTTT.

This clonotype showed up many times. The chain recombines TRBV29-1 with TRBJ2-3; tentative D call: TRBD2 (5 bases). The germline gives CDR1 SQVTM, CDR2 ANQGSEA. V dropped 0 bases and J dropped 3 bases, with 22 bases sitting between them. The CDR3 totals 18 residues. CDR3 sequence: CSVEDLLMAPRETDTQYF. The CDR3 DNA is TGCAGCGTTGAAGATCTTTTGATGGCTCCGAGGGAGACAGATACGCAGTATTTT.

This clonotype was found many times. The rearrangement uses TRBV20-1 and TRBJ2-1; TRBD1 matches at 7 bases. Germline-derived CDR1 and CDR2 are DFQATT and SNEGSKA (reference sequence). The V and J ends lost 2 bases and 10 bases, in that order; junction bases with no gene match: 8. This CDR3 contains 13 residues. CDR3 coding DNA: TGCAGTGCTAGACTTACGAGGGGGCTAGAGCAGTTCTTC. It specifies CSARLTRGLEQFF.

The sample holds many counts of this clonotype. The chain has TRBV6-2 or TRBV6-3 and TRBJ2-3; no reliable D call. Germline assignment: CDR1 MNHEY and CDR2 SVGEGT. CDR3 length: 13 residues. V was clipped by 2 bases and J by 3 bases, with 6 bases between them. CDR3 residues: CASSYVRTDTQYF. CDR3 bases: TGTGCCAGCAGTTACGTGAGGACAGATACGCAGTATTTT.